A selection of T cell receptor beta chains follows, all from one sample in a study of CD8 T cells in ankylosing spondylitis. TCRdb passed the 5' RACE reads through MiXCR, listing each CDR3 protein once. The table shows about 90,000 distinct CDR3 sequences, with more than 8.5% occurring only once. The sample taken for sequencing was blood, either unsorted or a sorted T cell fraction (not recorded which). These receptors were taken from a male donor with ankylosing spondylitis. CDR3s include the opening cysteine and the closing phenylalanine or tryptophan. D genes are given only for firm matches. Rows may omit the clone size; those that give it use once, few, many or a size class.

d_call: TRBD2
j_call: TRBJ2-5
clone_size: many
v_call: TRBV10-2
cdr3_nt: TGCGCCAGCAGTGAAGCGGGAGGCCCGGGAGAGACCCAGTACTTC
cdr3_aa: CASSEAGGPGETQYF

d_call: TRBD2
j_call: TRBJ2-1
clone_size: .
v_call: TRBV15
cdr3_nt: TGTGCCACCAGCAGGCCAACTAGCGGGAACAATGAGCAGTTCTTC
cdr3_aa: CATSRPTSGNNEQFF

d_call: TRBD2
j_call: TRBJ2-1
clone_size: many
v_call: TRBV27
cdr3_nt: TGTGCCAGCAGTGGGGCCACAGGGTTTAGCGGGATGGCCTACAATGAGCAGTTCTTC
cdr3_aa: CASSGATGFSGMAYNEQFF

d_call: TRBD2
j_call: TRBJ2-1
clone_size: many
v_call: TRBV7-8
cdr3_nt: TGTGCCAGCAGCTCAGTGACTAGCGGGAGGTCTCCACAGTTCTTC
cdr3_aa: CASSSVTSGRSPQFF

d_call: .
j_call: TRBJ2-1
clone_size: .
v_call: TRBV10-3
cdr3_nt: TGTGCCATCAGTGAAGGGGGAGCGAGAGACAATGAGCAGTTCTTC
cdr3_aa: CAISEGGARDNEQFF

d_call: .
j_call: TRBJ2-1
clone_size: many
v_call: TRBV9
cdr3_nt: TGTGCCAGCAGCGTGGGGAATTTCGATGAGCAGTTCTTC
cdr3_aa: CASSVGNFDEQFF

d_call: .
j_call: TRBJ2-7
clone_size: few
v_call: TRBV10-3
cdr3_nt: TGTGCCATCAGTGAGCCGCGGGACGGGGTAACCTACGAGCAGTACTTC
cdr3_aa: CAISEPRDGVTYEQYF

d_call: .
j_call: TRBJ1-4
clone_size: many
v_call: TRBV25-1
cdr3_nt: TGTGCCAGCACCCGCGGTGAAAAACTGTTTTTT
cdr3_aa: CASTRGEKLFF

d_call: .
j_call: TRBJ2-5
clone_size: many
v_call: TRBV7-2
cdr3_nt: TGTGCCAGCAGGGGCAGTTCCTCCGGGGAGACCCAGTACTTC
cdr3_aa: CASRGSSSGETQYF

d_call: TRBD2
j_call: TRBJ2-1
clone_size: few
v_call: TRBV20-1
cdr3_nt: TGCAGTGCTAAATCAGAGCGGGAGGTAGGGGAGCAGTTCTTC
cdr3_aa: CSAKSEREVGEQFF

d_call: .
j_call: TRBJ2-1
clone_size: many
v_call: TRBV14
cdr3_nt: TGTGCCAGCAGCCACGTAGCGGTGACCTACAATGAGCAGTTCTTC
cdr3_aa: CASSHVAVTYNEQFF

d_call: .
j_call: TRBJ2-7
clone_size: few
v_call: TRBV20-1
cdr3_nt: TGCAGTGCTAGAGGAGGGGAGACGGGATCCTACGAGCAGTACTTC
cdr3_aa: CSARGGETGSYEQYF

d_call: .
j_call: TRBJ2-4
clone_size: few
v_call: TRBV12-3/TRBV12-4
cdr3_nt: TGTGCCAGCGGGATATTTACGGGCAAAAACATTCAGTACTTC
cdr3_aa: CASGIFTGKNIQYF

d_call: TRBD2
j_call: TRBJ2-7
clone_size: .
v_call: TRBV29-1
cdr3_nt: TGCAGCGTTGACGGAGCCACTAGCGGGAGTAGGTACGAGCAGTACTTC
cdr3_aa: CSVDGATSGSRYEQYF

d_call: .
j_call: TRBJ2-1
clone_size: many
v_call: TRBV10-3
cdr3_nt: TGTGCCATCAGCGAGGGGGATGAGCAGTTCTTC
cdr3_aa: CAISEGDEQFF

d_call: .
j_call: TRBJ2-1
clone_size: .
v_call: TRBV5-8
cdr3_nt: TGTGCCAGCAGCTTGGGTGTCGGGACCCCGGGGAATGAGCAGTTCTTC
cdr3_aa: CASSLGVGTPGNEQFF

d_call: .
j_call: TRBJ2-2
clone_size: .
v_call: TRBV27
cdr3_nt: TGTGCCAGCACCGGGAGCACTGGGGAGCTGTTTTTT
cdr3_aa: CASTGSTGELFF

d_call: .
j_call: TRBJ2-6
clone_size: .
v_call: TRBV30
cdr3_nt: TGTGCCTGGGTCTCTGGGGCCAACGTCCTGACTTTC
cdr3_aa: CAWVSGANVLTF

d_call: .
j_call: TRBJ1-1
clone_size: many
v_call: TRBV19
cdr3_nt: TGTGCCAGTAGTATATGGGGCATGAACACTGAAGCTTTCTTT
cdr3_aa: CASSIWGMNTEAFF

d_call: TRBD1
j_call: TRBJ2-1
clone_size: .
v_call: TRBV7-9
cdr3_nt: TGTGCCAGCAGCTCACTGGACAGGGGGCCCAATGAGCAGTTCTTC
cdr3_aa: CASSSLDRGPNEQFF

d_call: .
j_call: TRBJ2-3
clone_size: .
v_call: TRBV30
cdr3_nt: TGTGCCTGGAGTGTGGCGGGGCGCACAGATACGCAGTATTTT
cdr3_aa: CAWSVAGRTDTQYF

d_call: .
j_call: TRBJ2-7
clone_size: .
v_call: TRBV12-3/TRBV12-4
cdr3_nt: TGTGCCAGCAGGCCAGCGGAGACCTACGAGCAGTACTTC
cdr3_aa: CASRPAETYEQYF

d_call: .
j_call: TRBJ2-1
clone_size: many
v_call: TRBV20-1
cdr3_nt: TGCAGTGCTATTATCCTGACAGAGCGTTTGTCAAATGAGCAGTTCTTC
cdr3_aa: CSAIILTERLSNEQFF

d_call: .
j_call: TRBJ1-4
clone_size: many
v_call: TRBV7-6
cdr3_nt: TGTGCCAGCGGCGGAGGGCATGAAAAACTGTTTTTT
cdr3_aa: CASGGGHEKLFF

d_call: .
j_call: TRBJ2-1
clone_size: many
v_call: TRBV16
cdr3_nt: TGTGCCAGCAGCCAATTCCCTGCAGGGGGGAATGAGCAGTTCTTC
cdr3_aa: CASSQFPAGGNEQFF

d_call: .
j_call: TRBJ2-7
clone_size: many
v_call: TRBV29-1
cdr3_nt: TGCAGCATTACACGGTTAGGGGAGCAGTACTTC
cdr3_aa: CSITRLGEQYF

d_call: TRBD2
j_call: TRBJ2-1
clone_size: .
v_call: TRBV4-1
cdr3_nt: TGCGCCAGCAGCCAAGAAAAGCGGGAGTACTACAATGAGCAGTTCTTC
cdr3_aa: CASSQEKREYYNEQFF

d_call: .
j_call: TRBJ1-2
clone_size: .
v_call: TRBV25-1
cdr3_nt: TGTGCCAGCAGTGGGGAGGGTGATGGCTACACCTTC
cdr3_aa: CASSGEGDGYTF

d_call: TRBD2
j_call: TRBJ2-1
clone_size: many
v_call: TRBV11-1
cdr3_nt: TGTGCCAGCAGCCTCGAAGACTGGACTAGCGGGTCCTACAATGAGCAGTTCTTC
cdr3_aa: CASSLEDWTSGSYNEQFF

d_call: .
j_call: TRBJ2-1
clone_size: many
v_call: TRBV24-1
cdr3_nt: TGTGCCACCCGGGACGGGGGAGGTGAGCAGTTCTTC
cdr3_aa: CATRDGGGEQFF

d_call: .
j_call: TRBJ2-5
clone_size: .
v_call: TRBV11-3
cdr3_nt: TGTGCCAGCAGCCCGGCGGTTTACGTTCCAAATCGGGAGACCCAGTACTTC
cdr3_aa: CASSPAVYVPNRETQYF

d_call: TRBD1
j_call: TRBJ1-3
clone_size: .
v_call: TRBV11-2
cdr3_nt: TGTGCCAGCAGTTCCTTTCCCGTGACAGGGATGGGAAACACCATATATTTT
cdr3_aa: CASSSFPVTGMGNTIYF

d_call: .
j_call: TRBJ1-1
clone_size: .
v_call: TRBV3-1
cdr3_nt: TGTGCCAGCAGCCAAGATTGGGGGGTTGGGGACACTGAAGCTTTCTTT
cdr3_aa: CASSQDWGVGDTEAFF

d_call: .
j_call: TRBJ2-7
clone_size: .
v_call: TRBV15
cdr3_nt: TGTGCCACCAGCCTAGGGGACCTCTCGGGGGAGCAGTACTTC
cdr3_aa: CATSLGDLSGEQYF

d_call: .
j_call: TRBJ2-1
clone_size: few
v_call: TRBV7-9
cdr3_nt: TGTGCCAGCAGCCCTCCCCAGCGCAATGAGCAGTTCTTC
cdr3_aa: CASSPPQRNEQFF

d_call: TRBD1
j_call: TRBJ2-1
clone_size: few
v_call: TRBV13
cdr3_nt: TGTGCCAGCAGCGGTCCGGGACAGGGGATCGATGAGCAGTTCTTC
cdr3_aa: CASSGPGQGIDEQFF

d_call: .
j_call: TRBJ1-4
clone_size: medium-sized
v_call: TRBV12-3/TRBV12-4
cdr3_nt: TGTGCCAGCAGTTTGATCGGGGGGGGGGATGAAAAACTGTTTTTT
cdr3_aa: CASSLIGGGDEKLFF

d_call: TRBD2
j_call: TRBJ2-3
clone_size: few
v_call: TRBV2
cdr3_nt: TGTGCCACCCTACCCGTTGAAGCGGGAGTACTAGATACGCAGTATTTT
cdr3_aa: CATLPVEAGVLDTQYF

d_call: .
j_call: TRBJ2-1
clone_size: many
v_call: TRBV7-9
cdr3_nt: TGTGCCAGCAGCTCCGAGGTCTATGAGCAGTTCTTC
cdr3_aa: CASSSEVYEQFF

d_call: TRBD1
j_call: TRBJ2-7
clone_size: .
v_call: TRBV13
cdr3_nt: TGTGCCAGCAGCCCGAGGGGACAGGCTCTCTCCGAGCAGTACTTC
cdr3_aa: CASSPRGQALSEQYF

d_call: .
j_call: TRBJ1-1
clone_size: many
v_call: TRBV7-9
cdr3_nt: TGTGCCAGCAGTTTAGTCCAGGGGAACACTGAAGCTTTCTTT
cdr3_aa: CASSLVQGNTEAFF

d_call: .
j_call: TRBJ1-2
clone_size: .
v_call: TRBV5-1
cdr3_nt: TGCGCCAGCAGAGACGTGCCATATGGCTACACCTTC
cdr3_aa: CASRDVPYGYTF

d_call: TRBD2
j_call: TRBJ2-3
clone_size: many
v_call: TRBV12-5
cdr3_nt: TGTGCTAGTGGAAGGACTAGCGGGAACACAGATACGCAGTATTTT
cdr3_aa: CASGRTSGNTDTQYF

d_call: .
j_call: TRBJ2-7
clone_size: many
v_call: TRBV5-1
cdr3_nt: TGCGCCAGCAGCTCTGACTTGGGCCACGAGCAGTACTTC
cdr3_aa: CASSSDLGHEQYF

d_call: .
j_call: TRBJ2-1
clone_size: .
v_call: TRBV7-9
cdr3_nt: TGTGCCAGCAGCCCCAAGAGGTCAGAACCTGAGCAGTTCTTC
cdr3_aa: CASSPKRSEPEQFF

d_call: .
j_call: TRBJ2-4
clone_size: .
v_call: TRBV7-9
cdr3_nt: TGTGCCAGCACCCTCCGGGATGCCGAGAACATTCAGTACTTC
cdr3_aa: CASTLRDAENIQYF

d_call: .
j_call: TRBJ1-5
clone_size: .
v_call: TRBV7-6
cdr3_nt: TGTGCCAGCAGCAGGAGACAGGATGGCAATCAGCCCCAGCATTTT
cdr3_aa: CASSRRQDGNQPQHF

d_call: TRBD2
j_call: TRBJ2-5
clone_size: medium-sized
v_call: TRBV2
cdr3_nt: TGTGCCAGCAGTGCCCTAGCGGGAGAGTCAGAGACCCAGTACTTC
cdr3_aa: CASSALAGESETQYF

d_call: TRBD1
j_call: TRBJ1-2
clone_size: many
v_call: TRBV12-3/TRBV12-4
cdr3_nt: TGTGCCACCCAACCGGGAGACAGGGGGCTCTCCTATGGCTACACCTTC
cdr3_aa: CATQPGDRGLSYGYTF

d_call: TRBD2
j_call: TRBJ2-2
clone_size: many
v_call: TRBV2
cdr3_nt: TGTGCCAGAAGCGGGAGGGACACCGGGGAGCTGTTTTTT
cdr3_aa: CARSGRDTGELFF

d_call: .
j_call: TRBJ2-7
clone_size: .
v_call: TRBV7-9
cdr3_nt: TGTGCCAGCAGCTCCGCGGACAAGCTCTACGAGCAGTACTTC
cdr3_aa: CASSSADKLYEQYF

d_call: TRBD2
j_call: TRBJ2-1
clone_size: many
v_call: TRBV29-1
cdr3_nt: TGCAGCGTTGAGCCTAGCGGGACCCCGGCCTACAATGAGCAGTTCTTC
cdr3_aa: CSVEPSGTPAYNEQFF

d_call: .
j_call: TRBJ1-1
clone_size: .
v_call: TRBV10-1
cdr3_nt: TGCGCCAGCAGTGACCTGGAGACGAACACTGAAGCTTTCTTT
cdr3_aa: CASSDLETNTEAFF